These 28 T cell receptor beta chains came from one sample sequenced in a study of blood T cell repertoires in COVID-19. Assay: immunoSEQ multiplex PCR; the TCRdb copy retains only in-frame clones and omits some. The table includes a few hundred thousand clones, around 82% detected once. The source material was PBMCs or T cells enriched from blood (not recorded which). The receptors derive from a man aged 25 to 45 with acute COVID-19.

This rearrangement joins TRBV18 to TRBJ1-6; D remains ambiguous. Germline V gene sequence: CDR1 KGHSH, CDR2 LQKENI. The CDR3 is 14 residues long. The germline V and J ends were trimmed by 4 bases and 10 bases, with 14 bases remaining between them. In DNA form, the CDR3 reads TGTGCCAGCTCACTCGGTGGGCGGGCGTCACCCCTCCACTTT. Amino acid sequence: CASSLGGRASPLHF.

This sequence joins TRBV19 and TRBJ2-1; TRBD1 matches 8 bases. This CDR3 contains 15 residues. Trimming took 5 bases from V and 1 from J; bases not matched to a gene: 4. Germline assignment: CDR1 LNHDA and CDR2 SQIVND (reference sequence). CDR3 protein: CASSLDRASYNEQFF. CDR3 coding DNA: TGTGCCAGTAGTCTGGACAGGGCATCCTACAATGAGCAGTTCTTC. Looking up the rest from reference TRBV19 and TRBJ2-1 gives the full variable domain: DGGITQSPKYLFRKEGQNVTLSCEQNLNHDAMYWYRQDPGQGLRLIYYSQIVNDFQKGDIAEGYSVSREKKESFPLTVTSAQKNPTAFYLCASSLDRASYNEQFFGPGTRLTVL.

V and J are TRBV6-6 and TRBJ2-1, with 8 bases that match TRBD2. Trimming removed 6 bases from V and 6 bases from J; junction bases left unmatched: 7. The CDR3 runs 14 residues. Germline CDR1 and CDR2: MNHNY and SVGAGI (reference sequence). CDR3 sequence: CASSIRTSGNEQFF. The CDR3 nucleotides read TGTGCCAGCAGCATTAGAACTAGCGGCAATGAGCAGTTCTTC.

The rearrangement joins TRBV7-3 to TRBJ2-5; 12 positions agree with TRBD2. Germline assignment: CDR1 SGHTA and CDR2 FQGTGA. This CDR3 is built from 15 residues. Trimming removed 4 bases from V and 4 bases from J; junction bases left unmatched: 4. In nucleotides, the CDR3 is TGTGCCAGCAGCTCTAGCGGGGGGGCCCCAGAGACCCAGTACTTC. Amino acids: CASSSSGGAPETQYF.

Concerning this clone: This CDR3 is also generated by other DNA sequences in the sample. CDR3: CASSVSGYGYTF. The CDR3 bases are TGTGCCAGCAGCGTCTCAGGGTATGGCTACACCTTC. V gene TRBV9 combines with J gene TRBJ1-2, with TRBD1 as a possible D gene (5 bases). The germline V gene encodes CDR1 SGDLS and CDR2 YYNGEE. The CDR3 is 12 amino acids. Trimming took off 2 bases at V and 5 bases at J, with 7 bases between the two ends. The full variable domain, its missing parts supplied by reference TRBV9 and TRBJ1-2, is DSGVTQTPKHLITATGQRVTLRCSPRSGDLSVYWYQQSLDQGLQFLIQYYNGEERAKGNILERFSAQQFPDLHSELNLSSLELGDSALYFCASSVSGYGYTFGSGTRLTVV.

This sequence joins TRBV5-1 and TRBJ2-5; TRBD1 is a possible D gene (6 bases). This CDR3 has 14 residues. V was cut by 3 bases and J by 2 bases, with 11 bases left in between. Germline CDR1 is SGHRS and CDR2 is YFSETQ. The CDR3 sequence is CASSSGQSQETQYF. For the CDR3, the DNA is TGCGCCAGCAGCTCCGGACAGTCGCAAGAGACCCAGTACTTC.

About this clone: Other DNA sequences of this sample code for an identical CDR3. The chain is built from TRBV5-4 and TRBJ2-2, with D possibly TRBD2 on 6 matching bases. This CDR3 has 15 amino acids. Trimming cost V 2 bases and J 1 base, with 9 bases left between them. Per germline, CDR1 SGHNT and CDR2 YYREEE (reference sequence). Here the CDR3 reads CASSLRGGNTGELFF. CDR3 bases: TGTGCCAGCAGCTTAAGGGGAGGGAACACCGGGGAGCTGTTTTTT.

This clone has only one observation. The V and J genes are TRBV6-5 and TRBJ1-2; 10 nucleotides line up with TRBD1. The length of the CDR3 is 12 residues. In germline, CDR1 is MNHEY, CDR2 SVGAGI. V lost 6 bases and J lost 7; bases outside the gene matches: 2. The CDR3 nucleotides are TGTGCCAGCAGGACAGGGGGCATTGGCTACACCTTC. Translated: CASRTGGIGYTF.

This chain links TRBV12-2 with TRBJ2-7; TRBD1, the table's D call, was not compared with the DNA. TRBV12-2 is labeled a pseudogene. This CDR3 is built from 15 residues. The CDR3 sequence: CASRSSGTASYEQYF. CDR3 in DNA: TGTGCAAGTCGCTCATCCGGGACAGCATCCTACGAGCAGTACTTC.

V and J are TRBV9 and TRBJ2-3; 12 nucleotides align to TRBD2. The CDR3 spans 15 residues. Germline V gene lookup returns CDR1 SGDLS and CDR2 YYNGEE. V trimming: 3 bases; J trimming: 8 bases; junction bases outside the gene matches: 7. DNA of the CDR3: TGTGCCAGCAGCGGGACTAGCGGGGTTGGCGGTACGCAGTATTTT. This encodes CASSGTSGVGGTQYF.

The chain joins TRBV7-2 to TRBJ1-6; 7 bases are shared with TRBD1. Trimming took 3 bases from V and 0 from J; bases not matched to a gene: 5. The V gene's germline CDR1 is SGHTA and CDR2 FQGNSA. The CDR3 has 17 residues. The CDR3 here is CASSFKTGASYNSPLHF. In DNA form, the CDR3 reads TGTGCCAGCAGCTTTAAAACAGGGGCCTCCTATAATTCACCCCTCCACTTT.

The V call is TRBV20-1, the J call TRBJ2-5; 8 bases fit TRBD2. From germline, CDR1 is DFQATT and CDR2 SNEGSKA (reference sequence). The CDR3 loop spans 13 amino acids. V trimming: 3 bases; J trimming: 5 bases; junction bases outside the gene matches: 5. The CDR3 region is CSASGGGIETQYF. The CDR3, as DNA: TGCAGTGCTAGTGGCGGGGGGATTGAGACCCAGTACTTC.

The V and J genes are TRBV27 and TRBJ2-2; D gene unclear. CDR3 length: 14 amino acids. Germline values: CDR1 MNHEY, CDR2 SMNVEV (reference sequence). The V end lost 4 bases, the J end lost 5 bases, and 11 bases lay between the germline ends. CDR3 loop: CASSYSLTTGELFF. The DNA for the CDR3 is TGTGCCAGCAGTTATTCGCTGACTACCGGGGAGCTGTTTTTT.

The rearrangement uses TRBV27 and TRBJ1-5; a weak D match, TRBD1 (5 bases). Per the germline V gene, CDR1 is MNHEY and CDR2 is SMNVEV (reference sequence). The CDR3 sequence is 15 residues long. Between the trimmed V and J ends, which lost 3 bases and 4 bases, there was a span of 13 bases. The CDR3 DNA is TGTGCCAGCAGTTTGGAGGGGAGAAGAAATCAGCCCCAGCATTTT. Its translation: CASSLEGRRNQPQHF.

The chain carries TRBV6-5 and TRBJ2-7; possibly TRBD2 for D (5 bases). Germline V gene sequence: CDR1 MNHEY, CDR2 SVGAGI. Trimming stripped 6 bases from V and 1 base from J, with 10 bases between. The CDR3 is 13 amino acids. The CDR3 loop is CASRNAGSYEQYF. Here the CDR3 DNA reads TGTGCCAGCAGGAACGCGGGTTCCTACGAGCAGTACTTC.

V and J are TRBV10-1 and TRBJ1-1; no clear D gene. The CDR3 spans 12 residues. Germline CDR1 and CDR2: WNHNN and SYGVQD (reference sequence). V lost 3 bases and J lost 11, with 13 bases in between. The CDR3 protein is CASSDSPLWAFF. The CDR3 bases are TGCGCCAGCAGTGATAGCCCTTTGTGGGCTTTCTTT.

This chain joins TRBV2 and TRBJ2-7; 15 positions agree with TRBD2. The junction had 10 bases not matched to a gene; V was cut back by 8 bases and J by 2 bases. This CDR3 has 17 amino acids. Germline V lookup: CDR1 SNHLY, CDR2 FYNNEI. The CDR3 DNA reads TGTGCCAGCGGCGTTCTCGGACTAGCGGGGGGGCCCTACGAGCAGTACTTC. Translating gives CASGVLGLAGGPYEQYF.

This clone appeared once. The chain uses TRBV19 and TRBJ2-5; D is unclear. V was pared by 3 bases and J by 5 bases, with 16 bases between. From germline, CDR1 is LNHDA and CDR2 SQIVND (reference sequence). The CDR3 loop spans 15 amino acids. This CDR3 reads CASSIQAQTTETQYF. CDR3 coding DNA: TGTGCCAGTAGTATCCAGGCCCAAACAACTGAGACCCAGTACTTC.

The rearrangement uses TRBV18 and TRBJ1-5; TRBD1 matches 7 bases. The CDR3 contains 17 residues. V lost 3 bases and J lost 0; bases outside the gene matches: 8. From germline, CDR1 is KGHSH and CDR2 LQKENI. The DNA for the CDR3 is TGTGCCAGCTCACCCACGTCAGGGGGGAGTAGCAATCAGCCCCAGCATTTT. Translating gives CASSPTSGGSSNQPQHF.

The chain has TRBV10-3 and TRBJ2-1; D possibly corresponds to TRBD2 (5 bases). The V gene's germline CDR1 is ENHRY and CDR2 SYGVKD. The CDR3 spans 15 residues. V was clipped by 2 bases and J by 6 bases, with 14 bases between them. The CDR3 coding sequence is TGTGCCATCAGTGAGCGGGGATGGGGATCCAATGAGCAGTTCTTC. It yields the protein CAISERGWGSNEQFF.

The chain joins TRBV6-4 to TRBJ2-3, with 10 bases fitting TRBD2. The ends lost 3 bases at V and 6 bases at J; junction bases unmatched: 6. In germline, CDR1 is MRHNA, CDR2 SNTAGT. The CDR3 extends over 15 amino acids. The CDR3, as DNA: TGTGCCAGCAGTGAGAATAGCGGGGGGATTGATACGCAGTATTTT. Its translation is CASSENSGGIDTQYF.

The genes are TRBV30 and TRBJ1-5; 7 bases are shared with TRBD1. The CDR3 extends over 14 amino acids. Germline lookup yields CDR1 GTSNPN and CDR2 SVGIG (reference sequence). Unmatched junction bases numbered 4, after V lost 5 bases and J lost 0 bases. CDR3 nucleotides: TGTGCCTGGGACGGACAGGCTAGCAATCAGCCCCAGCATTTT. It yields the protein CAWDGQASNQPQHF.

This clone appeared many times. The chain employs TRBV10-3 and TRBJ2-3; 11 nucleotides align to TRBD2. The CDR3 runs to 17 residues. V gave up 3 bases and J gave up 4 bases; unmatched junction bases: 9. The germline V gene has CDR1 ENHRY and CDR2 SYGVKD. The CDR3 DNA sequence: TGTGCCATCAGTGACGGCGCTAGCGGGGGGCCGGCAGATACGCAGTATTTT. This translates into CAISDGASGGPADTQYF.

The chain has TRBV11-1 and TRBJ1-1; 7 bases match TRBD1. Germline V gene sequence: CDR1 SGHAT, CDR2 FQDESV (reference sequence). CDR3 length equals 15 residues. Trimming at V came to 6 bases and at J to 4 bases, leaving 11 bases not matched to a gene. CDR3 amino acids: CASRDKGGAGTEAFF. CDR3 DNA: TGTGCCAGCAGGGATAAAGGGGGCGCCGGCACTGAAGCTTTCTTT.

The count of this clone is one. This chain uses TRBV2 with TRBJ2-7; no firm D call. In germline, CDR1 is SNHLY, CDR2 FYNNEI. With 4 bases removed from V and 2 bases from J, the gap between germline ends came to 21 bases. This CDR3 contains 17 residues. The CDR3 DNA is TGTGCCAGCAGTGGATACTCTACTATTTTCCTTACCTACGAGCAGTACTTC. It is translated as CASSGYSTIFLTYEQYF. The whole variable domain, filled in from reference TRBV2 and TRBJ2-7, reads EPEVTQTPSHQVTQMGQEVILRCVPISNHLYFYWYRQILGQKVEFLVSFYNNEISEKSEIFDDQFSVERPDGSNFTLKIRSTKLEDSAMYFCASSGYSTIFLTYEQYFGPGTRLTVT.

This clone was counted between two and nine times. V usage is TRBV28 and J usage is TRBJ1-6, with a weak D call TRBD1 (6 bases). The germline gives CDR1 MDHEN, CDR2 SYDVKM. V was trimmed by 8 bases and J by 0 bases, leaving 8 bases between them. CDR3 length: 14 amino acids. CDR3 amino acids: CASLGGSYNSPLHF. DNA of the CDR3: TGTGCCAGCCTAGGGGGCTCCTATAATTCACCCCTCCACTTT.

The chain links TRBV21-1 to TRBJ2-7; no check of the table's D call, TRBD1, against the DNA was made. TRBV21-1 is a pseudogene locus. CDR3 length: 13 amino acids. This CDR3 reads CASRRQTSYEQYF. The CDR3 bases are TGTGCCAGCAGGAGACAGACCTCCTACGAGCAGTACTTC.

V gene TRBV9 combines with J gene TRBJ2-7; tentative D call: TRBD1 (5 bases). V dropped 0 bases and J dropped 2 bases, with 9 bases sitting between them. CDR3 size: 14 residues. Per germline, CDR1 SGDLS and CDR2 YYNGEE. This CDR3 reads CASSVGQSTYEQYF. The CDR3 nucleotides are TGTGCCAGCAGCGTAGGACAGTCCACCTACGAGCAGTACTTC.